A selection of T cell receptor beta chains follows, all from one sample in a study of CD8+ T cells in alopecia areata. TCRdb's table, derived via immunoSEQ multiplex PCR, lists solely in-frame clones and lacks some. The sample has around 140,000 clones; approximately 87% are singletons. The sample was CD8+ T cells sorted from blood, taken at week 0. The origin of the receptors is a human donor with alopecia areata. Each CDR3 is given with its conserved first and last residue. A D gene is named only where the DNA matches it firmly. Clone size appears in some rows only: once, few, many, or a class for an expanded clone.

j_call v_call clone_size d_call cdr3_nt cdr3_aa
TRBJ2-7 TRBV4-1 . . TGCGCCAGCAGCCAAGAGCCCGCTACCTACGAGCAGTACTTC CASSQEPATYEQYF
TRBJ1-1 TRBV29-1 . . TGCAGCGTTGAGCAGAACACTGAAGCTTTCTTT CSVEQNTEAFF
TRBJ2-3 TRBV5-5 . . TGTGCCAGCAGCGTGCAGTGGGGAACCCATTTCGGCGCAGATACGCAGTATTTT CASSVQWGTHFGADTQYF
TRBJ2-7 TRBV7-6 . TRBD1 TGTGCCAGCAGTTTAACAGGGGTTGAAGAGCAGTACTTC CASSLTGVEEQYF
TRBJ2-2 TRBV29-1 . . TGCAGCGTTGAATGGCGTACCGGGGAGCTGTTTTTT CSVEWRTGELFF
TRBJ2-7 TRBV14 . . TGTGCCAGCAGCCAAGCCGGGACACCTCCCTACGAGCAGTACTTC CASSQAGTPPYEQYF
TRBJ2-3 TRBV11-1 . TRBD2 TGTGCCAGCAGCACCTGGACTAGCGCCAGCACAGATACGCAGTATTTT CASSTWTSASTDTQYF
TRBJ1-1 TRBV19 . . TGTGCCAGTAGTCTCGGAGGGGGTGCGAACACTGAAGCTTTCTTT CASSLGGGANTEAFF
TRBJ1-1 TRBV5-1 . TRBD1 TGCGCCAGCAGCGCGGTGACAGGGTACACTGAAGCTTTCTTT CASSAVTGYTEAFF
TRBJ2-2 TRBV6-1 . TRBD2 TGTGCCATCGGGAGGGATAGCACCGGGGAGCTGTTTTTT CAIGRDSTGELFF
TRBJ1-1 TRBV6-5 . . TGTGCCAGCAGTTTGGAGGGAAACACTGAAGCTTTCTTT CASSLEGNTEAFF
TRBJ2-3 TRBV29-1 . . TGCAGCGTTCCACGGTGGGTTCGCACAGATACGCAGTATTTT CSVPRWVRTDTQYF
TRBJ1-2 TRBV6-5 once . TGTGCCAGCAGGTGGACAGCTCCCGGCTATGGCTACACCTTC CASRWTAPGYGYTF
TRBJ2-7 TRBV2 . . TGTGCCACCGCTGCCGGGGCAGGGATATTTTACGAGCAGTACTTC CATAAGAGIFYEQYF
TRBJ2-1 TRBV19 . TRBD2 TGTGCCAGTAGTATAGCCCCTGGAGCGGGAGCGTGGAATGAGCAGTTCTTC CASSIAPGAGAWNEQFF
TRBJ2-7 TRBV27 few TRBD1 TGTGCCAGCAGTTTATCCATGGGGGGACAGGTCTACGAGCAGTACTTC CASSLSMGGQVYEQYF
TRBJ2-3 TRBV27 . . TGTGCCAGCAGTTTTCTCCGGCCCGGGGGATTCACAGATACGCAGTATTTT CASSFLRPGGFTDTQYF